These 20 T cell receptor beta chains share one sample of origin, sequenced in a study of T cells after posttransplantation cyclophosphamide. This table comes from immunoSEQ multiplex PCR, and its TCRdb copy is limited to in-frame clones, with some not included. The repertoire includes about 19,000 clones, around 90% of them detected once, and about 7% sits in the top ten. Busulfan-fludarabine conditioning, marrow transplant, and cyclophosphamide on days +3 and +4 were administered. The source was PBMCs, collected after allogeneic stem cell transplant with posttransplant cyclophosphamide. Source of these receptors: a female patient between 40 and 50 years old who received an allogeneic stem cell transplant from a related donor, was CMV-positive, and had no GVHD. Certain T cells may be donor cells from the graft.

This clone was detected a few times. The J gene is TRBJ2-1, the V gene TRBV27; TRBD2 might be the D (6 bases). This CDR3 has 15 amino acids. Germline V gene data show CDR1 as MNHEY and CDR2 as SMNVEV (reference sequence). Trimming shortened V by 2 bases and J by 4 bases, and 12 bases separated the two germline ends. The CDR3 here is CASSLSREPYNEQFF. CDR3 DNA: TGTGCCAGCAGTTTAAGCCGGGAGCCATACAATGAGCAGTTCTTC.

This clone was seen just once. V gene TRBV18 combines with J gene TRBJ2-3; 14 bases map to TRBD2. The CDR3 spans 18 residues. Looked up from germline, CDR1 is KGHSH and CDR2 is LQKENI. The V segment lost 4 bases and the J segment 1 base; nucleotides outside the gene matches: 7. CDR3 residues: CASSLSKGLAGGTDTQYF. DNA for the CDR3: TGTGCCAGCTCACTCAGCAAGGGACTAGCGGGGGGCACAGATACGCAGTATTTT.

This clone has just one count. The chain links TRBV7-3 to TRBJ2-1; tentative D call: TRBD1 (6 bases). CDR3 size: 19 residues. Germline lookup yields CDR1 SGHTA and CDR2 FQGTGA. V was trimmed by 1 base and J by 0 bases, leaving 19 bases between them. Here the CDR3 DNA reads TGTGCCAGCAGCTTAAATTGGGGGCCTCCTCAACTCTCCTACAATGAGCAGTTCTTC. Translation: CASSLNWGPPQLSYNEQFF.

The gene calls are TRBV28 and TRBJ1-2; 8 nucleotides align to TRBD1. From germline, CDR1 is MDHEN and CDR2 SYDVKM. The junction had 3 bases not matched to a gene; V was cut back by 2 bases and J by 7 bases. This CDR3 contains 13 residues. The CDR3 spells CASSLNRGGGYTF. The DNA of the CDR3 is TGTGCCAGCAGTTTAAACAGGGGGGGTGGCTACACCTTC.

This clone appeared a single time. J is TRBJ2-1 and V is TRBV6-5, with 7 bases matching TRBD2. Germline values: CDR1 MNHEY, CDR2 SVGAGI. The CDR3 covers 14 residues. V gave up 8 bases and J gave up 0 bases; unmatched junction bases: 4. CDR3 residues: CASQAGSSYNEQFF. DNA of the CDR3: TGTGCCAGCCAAGCGGGAAGCTCCTACAATGAGCAGTTCTTC.

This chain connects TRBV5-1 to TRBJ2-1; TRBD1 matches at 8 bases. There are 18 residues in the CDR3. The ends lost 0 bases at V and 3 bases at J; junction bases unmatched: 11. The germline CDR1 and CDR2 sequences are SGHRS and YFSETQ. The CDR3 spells CASSLVAGGALNYNEQFF. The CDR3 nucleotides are TGCGCCAGCAGCTTGGTCGCAGGGGGCGCGTTGAACTACAATGAGCAGTTCTTC.

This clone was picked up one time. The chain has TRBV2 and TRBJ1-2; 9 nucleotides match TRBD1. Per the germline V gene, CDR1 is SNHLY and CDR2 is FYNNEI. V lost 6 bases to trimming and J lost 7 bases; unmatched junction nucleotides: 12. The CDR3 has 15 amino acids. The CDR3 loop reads CASSPRDRVRGGYTF. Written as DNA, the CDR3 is TGTGCCAGCAGCCCCCGGGACAGGGTGAGGGGTGGCTACACCTTC. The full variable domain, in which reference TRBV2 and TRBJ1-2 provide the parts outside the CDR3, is EPEVTQTPSHQVTQMGQEVILRCVPISNHLYFYWYRQILGQKVEFLVSFYNNEISEKSEIFDDQFSVERPDGSNFTLKIRSTKLEDSAMYFCASSPRDRVRGGYTFGSGTRLTVV.

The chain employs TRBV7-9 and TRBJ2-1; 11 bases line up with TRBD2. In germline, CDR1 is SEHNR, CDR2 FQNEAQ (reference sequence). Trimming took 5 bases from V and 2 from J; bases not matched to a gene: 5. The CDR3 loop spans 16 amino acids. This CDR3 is CASSMGLAVPYNEQFF. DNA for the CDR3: TGTGCCAGCAGCATGGGACTAGCGGTACCCTACAATGAGCAGTTCTTC.

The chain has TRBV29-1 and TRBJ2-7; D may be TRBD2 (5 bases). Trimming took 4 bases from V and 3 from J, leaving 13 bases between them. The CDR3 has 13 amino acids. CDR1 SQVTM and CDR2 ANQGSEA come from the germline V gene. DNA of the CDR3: TGCAGCGTTGCGGGAAGCAGAGTCTACGAGCAGTACTTC. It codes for CSVAGSRVYEQYF.

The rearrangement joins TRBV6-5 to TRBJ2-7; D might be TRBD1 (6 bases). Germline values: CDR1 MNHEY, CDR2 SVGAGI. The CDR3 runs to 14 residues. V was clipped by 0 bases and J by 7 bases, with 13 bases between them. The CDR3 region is CASSYSNTGWEQYF. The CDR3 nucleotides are TGTGCCAGCAGTTACTCAAACACAGGGTGGGAGCAGTACTTC.

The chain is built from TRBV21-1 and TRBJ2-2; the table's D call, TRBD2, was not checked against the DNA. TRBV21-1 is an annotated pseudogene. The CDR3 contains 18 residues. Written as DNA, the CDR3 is TGTGCCAGCAGCGCCCGGACTAGCAGTACTAGGAACACCGGGGAGCTGTTTTTT. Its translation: CASSARTSSTRNTGELFF.

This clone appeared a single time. The CDR3 DNA follows: TGTGCCAGCAGTATCACGACTAGCGGAGAGACCCAGTACTTC. Translation gives CASSITTSGETQYF. The chain carries TRBV28 and TRBJ2-5, with 9 bases that match TRBD2. Germline lookup yields CDR1 MDHEN and CDR2 SYDVKM. The CDR3 extends over 14 amino acids. V lost 5 bases, J lost 4 bases, and 5 bases stayed unmatched.

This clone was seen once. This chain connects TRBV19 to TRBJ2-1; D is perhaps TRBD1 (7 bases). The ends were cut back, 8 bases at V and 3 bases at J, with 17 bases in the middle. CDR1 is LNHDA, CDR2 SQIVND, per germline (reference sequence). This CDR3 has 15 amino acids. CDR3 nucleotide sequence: TGTGCCAGTGGATACAGGGGAGGTGGCTACAATGAGCAGTTCTTC. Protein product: CASGYRGGGYNEQFF.

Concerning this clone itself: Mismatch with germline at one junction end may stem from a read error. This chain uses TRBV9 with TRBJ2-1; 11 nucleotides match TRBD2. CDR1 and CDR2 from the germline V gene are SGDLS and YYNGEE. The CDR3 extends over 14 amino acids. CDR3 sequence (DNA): TGTGCCAGCAGCGCCCAAGATGTAGCGGGAGGGCGAATCTTC. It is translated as CASSAQDVAGGRIF.

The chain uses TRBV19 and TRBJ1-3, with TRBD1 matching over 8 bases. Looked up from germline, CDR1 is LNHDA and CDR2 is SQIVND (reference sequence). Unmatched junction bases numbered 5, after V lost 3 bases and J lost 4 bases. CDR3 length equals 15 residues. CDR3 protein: CASSMAGGVGNTIYF. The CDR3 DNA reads TGTGCCAGTAGTATGGCAGGGGGCGTCGGAAACACCATATATTTT.

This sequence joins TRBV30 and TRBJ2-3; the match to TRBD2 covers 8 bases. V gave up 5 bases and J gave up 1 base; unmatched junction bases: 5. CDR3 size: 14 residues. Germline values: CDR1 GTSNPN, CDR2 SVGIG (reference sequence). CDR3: CAWVLAGRTDTQYF. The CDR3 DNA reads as TGTGCCTGGGTTTTAGCGGGGCGCACAGATACGCAGTATTTT. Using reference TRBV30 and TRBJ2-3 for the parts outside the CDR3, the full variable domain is SQTIHQWPATLVQPVGSPLSLECTVEGTSNPNLYWYRQAAGRGLQLLFYSVGIGQISSEVPQNLSASRPQDRQFILSSKKLLLSDSGFYLCAWVLAGRTDTQYFGPGTRLTVL.

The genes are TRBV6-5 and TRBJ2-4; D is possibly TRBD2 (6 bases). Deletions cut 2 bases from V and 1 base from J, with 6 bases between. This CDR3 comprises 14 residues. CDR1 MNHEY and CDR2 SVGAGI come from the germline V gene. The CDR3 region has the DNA TGTGCCAGCAGTTACGGGGGGGCCAAAAACATTCAGTACTTC. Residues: CASSYGGAKNIQYF.

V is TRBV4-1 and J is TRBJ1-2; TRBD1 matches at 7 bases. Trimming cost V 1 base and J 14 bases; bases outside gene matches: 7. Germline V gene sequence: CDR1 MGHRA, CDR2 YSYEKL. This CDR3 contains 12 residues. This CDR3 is CASSQASTGKTF. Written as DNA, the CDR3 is TGCGCCAGCAGCCAAGCCTCGACAGGGAAGACCTTC.

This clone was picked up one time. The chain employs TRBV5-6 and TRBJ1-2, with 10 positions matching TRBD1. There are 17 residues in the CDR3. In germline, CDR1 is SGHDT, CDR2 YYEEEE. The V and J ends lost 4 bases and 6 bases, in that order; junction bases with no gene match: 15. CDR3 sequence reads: CASSHRDRGSPLDGYTF. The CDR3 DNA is TGTGCCAGCAGCCACCGGGACAGGGGATCCCCCCTGGATGGCTACACCTTC.

CDR3 coding DNA: TGCGCCAGCAGCCAAGATCGGTGGTTTTATGGCTACACCTTC. Amino acid sequence: CASSQDRWFYGYTF. J is TRBJ1-2 and V is TRBV4-1, with unresolved D. CDR1 MGHRA and CDR2 YSYEKL come from the germline V gene. Deletions cut 0 bases from V and 5 bases from J, with 10 bases between. The CDR3 consists of 14 residues.